Presented here are 3 T cell receptor beta chains from one specimen sequenced in a study of T cell changes during pregnancy in multiple sclerosis. Produced via immunoSEQ multiplex PCR; TCRdb's table is partial and in-frame only. Of tens of thousands of clones in the sample, about nine tenths were seen once. The material was CD8+ T cells from peripheral blood mononuclear cells, obtained in the second trimester of pregnancy. The receptors shown here come from a female donor with multiple sclerosis, enrolled in a pregnancy study.

This clone has only one observation. J is TRBJ2-7 and V is TRBV7-9; 11 bases match TRBD1. CDR3 length equals 16 residues. The V and J ends lost 5 bases and 3 bases, in that order; junction bases with no gene match: 9. Germline V gene sequence: CDR1 SEHNR, CDR2 FQNEAQ (reference sequence). CDR3 sequence: CASSATRTGGYYEQYF. CDR3 nucleotides: TGTGCCAGCAGCGCAACCCGGACAGGGGGCTACTACGAGCAGTACTTC.

The chain combines TRBV27 with TRBJ2-7, with 11 bases fitting TRBD2. Trimming removed 5 bases from V and 7 bases from J; junction bases left unmatched: 7. This CDR3 region has 14 residues. Germline assignment: CDR1 MNHEY and CDR2 SMNVEV (reference sequence). In DNA form, the CDR3 reads TGTGCCAGCAGTGGAAGCCGACTAGCGGGAGAGCAGTACTTC. This sequence encodes CASSGSRLAGEQYF.

V gene TRBV25-1 combines with J gene TRBJ2-3, with 8 bases aligning to TRBD1. The J segment lost 4 bases and the V segment lost 4 bases, leaving 4 bases of the junction unmatched. CDR1 is MGHDK and CDR2 is SYGVNS in the germline V gene. The CDR3 length is 14 residues. CDR3 bases: TGTGCCAGCAGTGGGACAGGGTTGCCAGATACGCAGTATTTT. Translation: CASSGTGLPDTQYF.